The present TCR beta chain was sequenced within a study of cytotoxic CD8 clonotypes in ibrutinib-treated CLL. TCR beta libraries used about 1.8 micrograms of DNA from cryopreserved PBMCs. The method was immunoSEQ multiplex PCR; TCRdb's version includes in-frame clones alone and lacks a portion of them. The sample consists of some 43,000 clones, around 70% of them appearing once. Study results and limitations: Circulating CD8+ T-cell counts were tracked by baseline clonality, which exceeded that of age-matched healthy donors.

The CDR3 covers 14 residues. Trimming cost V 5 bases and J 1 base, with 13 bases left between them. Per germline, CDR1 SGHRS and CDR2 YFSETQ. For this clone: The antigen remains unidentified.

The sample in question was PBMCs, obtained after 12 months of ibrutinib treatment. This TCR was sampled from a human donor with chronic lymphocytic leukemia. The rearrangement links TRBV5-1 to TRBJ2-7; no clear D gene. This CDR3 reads CASRRQTSSYEQYF. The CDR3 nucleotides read TGCGCCAGCAGAAGGCAGACGTCTTCCTACGAGCAGTACTTC.